This T cell receptor beta chain was identified during a study of T cell repertoires in cytomegalovirus infection. One entry per CDR3 protein, called by TCRdb with MiXCR from the reads. The sample carries 360,000 or so distinct CDR3 sequences, roughly 36% recorded once. CDR3 length: 12 residues. The germline V and J ends were trimmed by 4 bases and 2 bases, with 9 bases remaining between them. Germline V gene data show CDR1 as SQVTM and CDR2 as ANQGSEA. For this clonotype: No antigen is known for it.

The V call is TRBV29-1, the J call TRBJ2-7, with no clear D. The material sequenced was cultured PBMCs, taken from culture after CMV antigen stimulation. This clonotype originated in a human donor in good health (CMV status not recorded). Some clones in this sample may be carry-over from other donors' samples. The CDR3 sequence is CSVGFSAYEQYF. In DNA, the CDR3 is TGCAGCGTTGGTTTTTCCGCCTACGAGCAGTACTTC.